These 14 T cell receptor beta chains were all obtained from the same sample, sequenced in a study of cytomegalovirus exposure and HLA in healthy donors. PCR primers comprised 60 Vbeta and 13 Jbeta primers. Libraries were prepared by immunoSEQ multiplex PCR; TCRdb keeps only in-frame clonotypes and omits some of them. The sample comprises around 130,000 clones, roughly four fifths of which are singletons, and under 6% rests with the top ten. Source material: PBMCs. The receptors were gathered from a woman in her 40s in good health and CMV-seropositive.

The CDR3 sequence: CASNTGTGVQPQHF. The CDR3, as DNA: TGTGCCAGCAACACCGGGACAGGGGTTCAGCCCCAGCATTTT. V gene TRBV28 combines with J gene TRBJ1-5, with 10 positions matching TRBD1. This CDR3 has 14 amino acids. Germline V lookup: CDR1 MDHEN, CDR2 SYDVKM. The V gene end was trimmed by 7 bases and the J gene end by 6 bases; junction bases not matched to a gene: 6. Full variable domain (outside the CDR3, taken from reference TRBV28 and TRBJ1-5): DVKVTQSSRYLVKRTGEKVFLECVQDMDHENMFWYRQDPGLGLRLIYFSYDVKMKEKGDIPEGYSVSREKKERFSLILESASTNQTSMYLCASNTGTGVQPQHFGDGTRLSIL.

The chain is built from TRBV27 and TRBJ2-7, with 12 bases lining up with TRBD2. V shed 5 bases, J shed 1 base, and the junction held 9 bases outside the gene matches. The CDR3 is 17 residues long. The germline gives CDR1 MNHEY, CDR2 SMNVEV (reference sequence). CDR3 in DNA: TGTGCCAGCAGTCCGCACGGACTAGCGGGGTATTCCTACGAGCAGTACTTC. It is translated as CASSPHGLAGYSYEQYF.

The rearrangement links TRBV7-2 to TRBJ1-1; D is undetermined. CDR3 length equals 15 residues. Germline CDR1 reads SGHTA; CDR2 reads FQGNSA. Trimming left V 1 base short and J 1 base short, with 10 bases between. CDR3 DNA sequence: TGTGCCAGCAGCTTAGACCGCTACCCGAACACTGAAGCTTTCTTT. Amino acid sequence: CASSLDRYPNTEAFF.

The chain has TRBV19 and TRBJ2-5; the D gene is possibly TRBD1 (6 bases). Between the trimmed V and J ends, which lost 7 bases and 5 bases, there was a span of 17 bases. Per germline, CDR1 LNHDA and CDR2 SQIVND (reference sequence). The length of the CDR3 is 14 residues. The CDR3 DNA reads as TGTGCCAGTACCATAGGAACCCAGGGGGAGACCCAGTACTTC. It codes for CASTIGTQGETQYF. The whole variable domain, remainder taken from reference TRBV19 and TRBJ2-5, is DGGITQSPKYLFRKEGQNVTLSCEQNLNHDAMYWYRQDPGQGLRLIYYSQIVNDFQKGDIAEGYSVSREKKESFPLTVTSAQKNPTAFYLCASTIGTQGETQYFGPGTRLLVL.

To note about this clone: A read error may produce the germline difference seen at one junction end. The V call is TRBV7-7, the J call TRBJ2-1; D may be TRBD1 (5 bases). The CDR3 sequence is 15 residues long. Germline lookup yields CDR1 SSHAT and CDR2 FNYEAQ (reference sequence). The chain's CDR3 is CASSLRPAGNNEQFF. As DNA, the CDR3 is TGTGCTAGCAGCCTAAGACCAGCAGGGAACAATGAGCAGTTCTTC.

V is TRBV9 and J is TRBJ2-7, with 8 bases lining up with TRBD1. The V segment lost 4 bases and the J segment 2 bases; nucleotides outside the gene matches: 8. The CDR3 runs to 15 residues. Germline V gene lookup returns CDR1 SGDLS and CDR2 YYNGEE. The CDR3 bases are TGTGCCAGCAGCCCGCGACAGGGGATAACCTACGAGCAGTACTTC. Amino acids: CASSPRQGITYEQYF.

J is TRBJ1-4 and V is TRBV28; D uncertain. Trimming took 2 bases from V and 3 from J, leaving 10 bases between them. Germline CDR1 and CDR2: MDHEN and SYDVKM. The CDR3 contains 15 residues. The CDR3 loop reads CASSLMSGSNEKLFF. The DNA for the CDR3 is TGTGCCAGCAGTTTAATGTCGGGATCTAATGAAAAACTGTTTTTT.

About this clone: Germline and junction disagree at one end, which may indicate a read error. The chain recombines TRBV7-7 with TRBJ2-7; 8 positions agree with TRBD1. This CDR3 spans 13 amino acids. The germline CDR1 and CDR2 sequences are SSHAT and FNYEAQ (reference sequence). The CDR3 sequence is CASSSGTGSEQYF. In nucleotides, the CDR3 is TGTGCTAGCAGTTCCGGGACAGGAAGCGAGCAGTACTTC.

The chain carries TRBV6-5 and TRBJ2-5; maybe TRBD2 (6 bases). The CDR3 is 14 amino acids. Germline values: CDR1 MNHEY, CDR2 SVGAGI. V was trimmed by 10 bases and J by 1 base, leaving 16 bases between them. The CDR3, as DNA: TGTGCCACCACCTTCAGGAGGGGCCAAGAGACCCAGTACTTC. Protein sequence: CATTFRRGQETQYF.

The chain uses TRBV28 and TRBJ2-7; D is possibly TRBD2 (6 bases). V lost 5 bases and J lost 4, with 18 bases in between. Germline V gives CDR1 MDHEN, CDR2 SYDVKM. The CDR3 has 15 residues. The CDR3 protein is CASSQISAGLYEQYF. The CDR3 DNA follows: TGTGCCAGCAGTCAAATTTCGGCGGGACTTTACGAGCAGTACTTC.

The J gene is TRBJ2-7, the V gene TRBV2, with TRBD2 matching over 13 bases. The germline gives CDR1 SNHLY, CDR2 FYNNEI. Trimming at V came to 6 bases and at J to 4 bases, leaving 3 bases not matched to a gene. This CDR3 is built from 14 residues. The CDR3 nucleotides are TGTGCCAGCAGGGGACTAGCGGGACCATACGAGCAGTACTTC. Translating it yields CASRGLAGPYEQYF.

This chain links TRBV19 with TRBJ2-2; D not resolved. Looked up from germline, CDR1 is LNHDA and CDR2 is SQIVND (reference sequence). This CDR3 is built from 16 residues. Trimming cost V 4 bases and J 4 bases, with 16 bases left between them. In DNA, the CDR3 is TGTGCCAGTAGTACTAGGAACGGTATCTTCACCGGGGAGCTGTTTTTT. Protein sequence: CASSTRNGIFTGELFF.

The CDR3 DNA reads as TGTGCCAGTTCTAGACAGGACAGCTACGAGCAGTACTTC. Its protein is CASSRQDSYEQYF. The chain is built from TRBV19 and TRBJ2-7, with D perhaps matching TRBD1 (6 bases). Germline assignment: CDR1 LNHDA and CDR2 SQIVND (reference sequence). The CDR3 contains 13 residues. The V end lost 8 bases, the J end lost 3 bases, and 14 bases lay between the germline ends.

The rearrangement links TRBV14 to TRBJ1-6, with TRBD1 matching 9 bases. V lost 3 bases to trimming and J lost 9 bases; unmatched junction nucleotides: 6. This CDR3 contains 15 residues. Germline CDR1 SGHDN, CDR2 FVKESK. This CDR3 is CASSQKTGGSSPLHF. The CDR3 nucleotides read TGTGCCAGCAGCCAGAAGACAGGGGGATCTTCACCCCTCCACTTT.